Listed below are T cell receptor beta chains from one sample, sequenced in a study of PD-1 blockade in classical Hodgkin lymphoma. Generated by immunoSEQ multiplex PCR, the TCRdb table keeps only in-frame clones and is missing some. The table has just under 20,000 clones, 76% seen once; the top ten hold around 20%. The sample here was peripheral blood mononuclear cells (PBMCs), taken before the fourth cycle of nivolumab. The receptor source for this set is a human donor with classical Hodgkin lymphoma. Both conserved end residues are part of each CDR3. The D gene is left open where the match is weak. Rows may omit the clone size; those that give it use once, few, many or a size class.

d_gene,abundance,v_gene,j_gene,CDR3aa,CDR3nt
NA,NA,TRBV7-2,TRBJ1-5,CASSLSLYNQPQHF,TGTGCCAGCAGCTTATCCCTCTACAATCAGCCCCAGCATTTT
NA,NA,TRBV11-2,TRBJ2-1,CASLIAHEQFF,TGTGCCAGCTTAATAGCGCATGAGCAGTTCTTC
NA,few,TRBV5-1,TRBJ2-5,CASSEELHKETQYF,TGCGCCAGCTCCGAAGAATTACACAAAGAGACCCAGTACTTC
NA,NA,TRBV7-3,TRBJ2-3,CASSLRTGGGTDTQYF,TGTGCCAGCAGCTTGAGGACTGGCGGGGGCACAGATACGCAGTATTTT
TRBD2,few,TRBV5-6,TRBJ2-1,CASSLVAGYNNEQFF,TGTGCCAGCAGCTTGGTAGCGGGGTACAACAATGAGCAGTTCTTC
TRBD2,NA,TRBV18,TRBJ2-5,CASSPQIWRGETQYF,TGTGCCAGCTCACCACAGATTTGGCGGGGGGAGACCCAGTACTTC
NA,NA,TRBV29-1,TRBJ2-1,CSIEGNEQFF,TGCAGCATCGAGGGCAATGAGCAGTTCTTC
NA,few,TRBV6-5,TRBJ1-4,CASSSSRILSGKLFF,TGTGCCAGCAGTTCTTCACGTATTCTCTCGGGAAAACTGTTTTTT
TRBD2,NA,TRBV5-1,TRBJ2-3,CASSLLPPGLAGTDTQYF,TGCGCCAGCAGCCTACTACCACCGGGACTAGCGGGTACAGATACGCAGTATTTT
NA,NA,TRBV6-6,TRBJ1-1,CASSYQEQNTEAFF,TGTGCCAGCAGTTACCAAGAGCAGAACACTGAAGCTTTCTTT
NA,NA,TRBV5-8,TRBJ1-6,CASSPDRQNRVWGSPLHF,TGTGCCAGCAGCCCCGACCGGCAGAATCGGGTCTGGGGTTCACCCCTCCACTTT
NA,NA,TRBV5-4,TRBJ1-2,CASSPGGRLNYGYTF,TGTGCCAGCAGCCCCGGGGGGAGGCTTAACTATGGCTACACCTTC
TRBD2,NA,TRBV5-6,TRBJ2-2,CASSPPGLAETGGELFF,TGTGCCAGCAGCCCGCCGGGACTAGCGGAAACGGGCGGGGAGCTGTTTTTT
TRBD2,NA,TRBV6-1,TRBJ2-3,CASSWTSGNTDTQYF,TGTGCCAGCAGTTGGACTAGCGGGAATACGGATACGCAGTATTTT
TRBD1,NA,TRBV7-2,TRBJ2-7,CASSSDRGAYEQYF,TGTGCCAGCAGCTCGGACAGGGGGGCCTACGAGCAGTACTTC
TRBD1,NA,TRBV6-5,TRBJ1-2,CASSQGQTGYGYTF,TGTGCCAGCAGCCAGGGACAGACTGGATATGGCTACACCTTC
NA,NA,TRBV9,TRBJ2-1,CASSGRQFNPSNEQFF,TGTGCCAGCAGCGGAAGACAGTTCAACCCCTCCAATGAGCAGTTCTTC
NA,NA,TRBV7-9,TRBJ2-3,CASSLPGLRSGRTDTQYF,TGTGCCAGCAGTCTCCCGGGACTCCGGAGCGGTCGAACAGATACGCAGTATTTT
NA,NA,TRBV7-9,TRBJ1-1,CASSFIGTEAFF,TGTGCCAGCAGCTTCATTGGAACTGAAGCTTTCTTT
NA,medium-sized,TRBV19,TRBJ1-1,CASKEWAVNTEAFF,TGTGCCAGTAAGGAGTGGGCGGTGAACACTGAAGCTTTCTTT
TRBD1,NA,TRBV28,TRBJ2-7,CASSPTGWSYEQYF,TGTGCCAGCAGTCCGACAGGGTGGTCCTACGAGCAGTACTTC
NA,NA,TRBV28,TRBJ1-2,CASLPQRNYGYTF,TGTGCCAGCCTTCCGCAGCGGAACTATGGCTACACCTTC
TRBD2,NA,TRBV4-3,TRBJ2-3,CASSQVGLAGATDTQYF,TGCGCCAGCAGCCAAGTTGGACTAGCGGGGGCCACAGATACGCAGTATTTT
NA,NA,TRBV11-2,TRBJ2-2,CASSLGDLAPRELFF,TGTGCCAGCAGCTTAGGGGACTTGGCCCCCCGGGAGCTGTTTTTT
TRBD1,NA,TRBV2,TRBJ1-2,CASRGRLRTGLGGYTF,TGTGCCAGCAGGGGTAGACTCCGGACAGGGCTCGGAGGCTACACCTTC
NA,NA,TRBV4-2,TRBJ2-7,CASSQELDYEQYF,TGTGCCAGCAGCCAGGAACTAGACTACGAGCAGTACTTC
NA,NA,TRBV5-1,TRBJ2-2,CASTSIDTNTGELFF,TGCGCCAGCACCTCCATTGACACCAACACCGGGGAGCTGTTTTTT
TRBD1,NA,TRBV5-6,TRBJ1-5,CASSLRTGSGNQPQHF,TGTGCCAGCAGCTTGCGGACAGGGTCGGGCAATCAGCCCCAGCATTTT